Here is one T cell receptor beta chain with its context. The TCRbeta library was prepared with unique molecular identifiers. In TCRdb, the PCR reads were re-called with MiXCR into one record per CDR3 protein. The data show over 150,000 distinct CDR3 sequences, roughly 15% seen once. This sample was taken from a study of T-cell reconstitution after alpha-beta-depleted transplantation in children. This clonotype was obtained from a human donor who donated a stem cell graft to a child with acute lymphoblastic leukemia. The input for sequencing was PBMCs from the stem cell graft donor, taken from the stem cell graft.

In DNA form, the CDR3 reads TGTGCCAGCAGCTTAGCTAGGACTTACCGCCAAGAGACCCAGTACTTC. Protein sequence: CASSLARTYRQETQYF. The V gene is TRBV7-2, the J gene TRBJ2-5, with D tentatively TRBD2 (5 bases). Germline CDR1 reads SGHTA; CDR2 reads FQGNSA. This CDR3 spans 16 amino acids. V lost 0 bases, J lost 1 base, and 12 bases lay in between.